This section outlines one T cell receptor (beta chain) sequence together with its context. Its target is unknown. The ends were cut back, 6 bases at V and 4 bases at J, with 16 bases in the middle. The V gene's germline CDR1 is MNHNS and CDR2 SASEGT. The CDR3 loop spans 15 amino acids. This sample is drawn from a study of graft-versus-host responses after intestinal transplantation. The table came from immunoSEQ multiplex PCR; TCRdb's copy has only in-frame clones and leaves some out. Found here are 85,000 to 95,000 clones, approximately 94% of them singletons; the top ten hold 2% to 2.5%. The sequencing here drew on unstimulated CD8+ T cells sorted from spleen or lymph node cells, taken before intestinal transplant. The clonotype originates from a human donor who received an intestinal transplant. This sequence joins TRBV6-1 and TRBJ2-1, with D maybe TRBD2 (6 bases). The CDR3 sequence: CASSRAGTPYNEQFF. CDR3 nucleotide sequence: TGTGCCAGCAGCCGCGCCGGGACTCCGTACAATGAGCAGTTCTTC.